A single T cell receptor beta chain is shown here with its context. Assay: immunoSEQ multiplex PCR; the TCRdb copy retains only in-frame clones and omits some. In the table there are about 62,000 clones, around 90% of which are singletons. The sample originates from a study of blood T cell repertoires in COVID-19. Study-level background: Collection of acute and convalescent COVID-19 samples took place in the United States, Italy and Spain.

This receptor was obtained from a man aged 70-80 years with acute or convalescent COVID-19. Sequencing was performed on peripheral blood.

The CDR3 protein is CASSQGVGEQYF. CDR3 DNA: TGTGCCAGCAGCCAGGGGGTCGGGGAGCAGTACTTC. This sequence joins TRBV6-5 and TRBJ2-7; 7 positions agree with TRBD1. V gave up 6 bases and J gave up 7 bases; unmatched junction bases: 6. The CDR3 covers 12 residues. From germline, CDR1 is MNHEY and CDR2 SVGAGI.